Shown below are 3 T cell receptor beta chains from a single sample sequenced in a study of beta chain features in type 1 diabetes. Notes on the study in general: In every one of the four CD4+ subsets, TCRB CDR3s were moderately but significantly shorter in Type 1 diabetes patients.

These receptors have no known antigen. Investigators reverse transcribed all isolated RNA, so they sequenced expressed TCRB transcripts. Clones were read by immunoSEQ multiplex PCR, and TCRdb kept only the in-frame ones, dropping some. The table records about 160,000 clones, roughly 60% of them present only once. The source material was naive CD4+ T cells from blood. All receptors derive from a young man with type 1 diabetes.

The V call is TRBV10-3, the J call TRBJ2-1; 8 positions match TRBD1. With V trimmed by 3 bases and J by 7 bases, 5 bases remained unmatched. Looked up from germline, CDR1 is ENHRY and CDR2 is SYGVKD. The CDR3 contains 14 residues. CDR3 nucleotide sequence: TGTGCCATCAGTGAACGGACAGGGATTAATGAGCAGTTCTTC. Residues: CAISERTGINEQFF.

The chain is built from TRBV7-8 and TRBJ2-3; 11 nucleotides match TRBD2. The germline V gene has CDR1 SGHVS and CDR2 FQNEAQ. Trimming removed 4 bases from V and 1 base from J; junction bases left unmatched: 7. This CDR3 has 17 amino acids. CDR3 coding DNA: TGTGCCAGCAGCTATACTAGCGGGGGAGTTGGCACAGATACGCAGTATTTT. Its translation: CASSYTSGGVGTDTQYF. Full variable domain (outside the CDR3, taken from reference TRBV7-8 and TRBJ2-3): GAGVSQSPRYKVAKRGQDVALRCDPISGHVSLFWYQQALGQGPEFLTYFQNEAQLDKSGLPSDRFFAERPEGSVSTLKIQRTQQEDSAVYLCASSYTSGGVGTDTQYFGPGTRLTVL.

The rearrangement uses TRBV6-5 and TRBJ1-4; no clear D gene. This CDR3 is built from 14 residues. Germline V lookup: CDR1 MNHEY, CDR2 SVGAGI. Trimming left V 2 bases short and J 8 bases short, with 12 bases between. Written as DNA, the CDR3 is TGTGCCAGCAGTTACGGCGCGGGTTGGGAAAAACTGTTTTTT. It encodes CASSYGAGWEKLFF.